This TCR beta chain was identified during a study of regulatory T cells in long-lasting Graves disease. Construction of the TCR beta libraries employed iRepertoire HTBI primers in conjunction with Arm-PCR of CDR3 regions. TCRdb recomputed calls from the multiplex PCR reads with MiXCR, one row per CDR3 protein. The top ten clones hold under 10% of a sample with about 540,000 distinct CDR3 sequences, about 13% of them seen once. Time point reported: newly diagnosed GD, antithyroid drugs for less than 3 months. PBMC RNA was the source of the TCR library. Trimming took 2 bases from V and 6 from J, leaving 5 bases between them. CDR1 and CDR2 (germline): SGDLS, YYNGEE. The CDR3 sequence is 12 residues long. This clonotype was seen repeatedly, ten times or more. The sample was also reused in another study, on T cells in Graves' hyperthyroidism and ophthalmopathy.

This sequence was found in a man younger than 40 with Graves disease. This chain links TRBV9 with TRBJ2-2; D is uncertain. This sample comprised peripheral blood mononuclear cells (PBMCs), obtained at new diagnosis, from a patient treated with antithyroid drugs. CDR3 amino acids: CASSVRSGELFF. CDR3 coding DNA: TGTGCCAGCAGCGTCCGTTCCGGGGAGCTGTTTTTT.